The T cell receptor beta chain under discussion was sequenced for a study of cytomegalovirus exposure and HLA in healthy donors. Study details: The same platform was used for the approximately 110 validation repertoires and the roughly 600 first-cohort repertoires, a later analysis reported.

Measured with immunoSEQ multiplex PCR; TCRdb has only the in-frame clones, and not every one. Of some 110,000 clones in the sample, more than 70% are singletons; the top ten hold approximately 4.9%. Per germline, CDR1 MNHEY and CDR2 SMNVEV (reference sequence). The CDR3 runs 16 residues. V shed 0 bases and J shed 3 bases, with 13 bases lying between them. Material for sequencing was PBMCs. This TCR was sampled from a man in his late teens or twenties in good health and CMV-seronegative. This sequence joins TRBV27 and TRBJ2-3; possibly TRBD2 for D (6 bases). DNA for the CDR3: TGTGCCAGCAGTTTATCGAACTGGGCGGGAACAGATACGCAGTATTTT. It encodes CASSLSNWAGTDTQYF.